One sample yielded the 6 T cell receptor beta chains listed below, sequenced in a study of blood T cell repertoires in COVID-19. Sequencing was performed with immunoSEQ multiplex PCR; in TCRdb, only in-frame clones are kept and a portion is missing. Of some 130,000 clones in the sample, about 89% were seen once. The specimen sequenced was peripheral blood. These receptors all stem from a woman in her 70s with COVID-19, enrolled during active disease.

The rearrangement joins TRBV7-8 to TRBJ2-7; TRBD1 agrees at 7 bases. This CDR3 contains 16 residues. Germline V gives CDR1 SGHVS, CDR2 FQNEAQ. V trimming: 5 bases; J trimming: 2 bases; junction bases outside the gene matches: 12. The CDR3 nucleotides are TGTGCCAGCAGCCCCTGGGACAGCCGGTCCACCTACGAGCAGTACTTC. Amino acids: CASSPWDSRSTYEQYF. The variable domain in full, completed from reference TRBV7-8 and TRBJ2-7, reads GAGVSQSPRYKVAKRGQDVALRCDPISGHVSLFWYQQALGQGPEFLTYFQNEAQLDKSGLPSDRFFAERPEGSVSTLKIQRTQQEDSAVYLCASSPWDSRSTYEQYFGPGTRLTVT.

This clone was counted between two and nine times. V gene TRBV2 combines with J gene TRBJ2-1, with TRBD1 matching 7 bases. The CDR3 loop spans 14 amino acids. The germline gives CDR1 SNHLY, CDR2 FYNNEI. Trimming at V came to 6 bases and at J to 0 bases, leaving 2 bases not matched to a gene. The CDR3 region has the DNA TGTGCCAGCAGCCGGGACAGCTCCTACAATGAGCAGTTCTTC. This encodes CASSRDSSYNEQFF. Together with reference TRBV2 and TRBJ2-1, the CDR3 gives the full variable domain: EPEVTQTPSHQVTQMGQEVILRCVPISNHLYFYWYRQILGQKVEFLVSFYNNEISEKSEIFDDQFSVERPDGSNFTLKIRSTKLEDSAMYFCASSRDSSYNEQFFGPGTRLTVL.

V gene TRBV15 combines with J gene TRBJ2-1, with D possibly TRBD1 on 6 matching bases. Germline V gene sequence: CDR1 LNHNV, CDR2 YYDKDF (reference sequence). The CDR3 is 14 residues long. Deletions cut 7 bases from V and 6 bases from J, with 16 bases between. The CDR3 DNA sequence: TGTGCCACCAACACACCGGCCAGGGGCAATGAGCAGTTCTTC. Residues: CATNTPARGNEQFF.

This CDR3 is CASSLVRGDPNTGELFF. The DNA for the CDR3 is TGTGCCAGCAGCTTGGTGCGGGGCGATCCGAACACCGGGGAGCTGTTTTTT. This chain links TRBV5-5 with TRBJ2-2; D may be TRBD2 (6 bases). The CDR3 contains 17 residues. CDR1 SGHKS and CDR2 YYEKEE come from the germline V gene (reference sequence). The V end was cut by 0 bases, the J end by 0 bases, with 12 bases between.

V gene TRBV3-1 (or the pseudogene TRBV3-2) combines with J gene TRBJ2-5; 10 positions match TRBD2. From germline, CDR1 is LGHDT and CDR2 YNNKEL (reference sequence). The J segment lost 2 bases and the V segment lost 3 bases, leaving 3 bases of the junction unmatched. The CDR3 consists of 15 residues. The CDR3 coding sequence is TGTGCCAGCAGCCAGAGCGGGGGGGTACAAGAGACCCAGTACTTC. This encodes CASSQSGGVQETQYF.

CDR3 protein: CASIPGHGNYGYTF. The CDR3 DNA is TGTGCCAGCATCCCGGGACACGGGAACTATGGCTACACCTTC. This chain uses TRBV2 with TRBJ1-2, with D possibly being TRBD1 (6 bases). Trimming removed 7 bases from V and 2 bases from J, with 14 bases in between. Germline V gene data show CDR1 as SNHLY and CDR2 as FYNNEI. The CDR3 is 14 amino acids.